This T cell receptor beta chain stems from a study of blood T cell repertoires in COVID-19. Study at large: Whether acute or convalescent, the COVID-19 samples came from the United States, Italy and Spain. The cDNA or gDNA used as material had been derived from T cells, B-cell-depleted T cells, or PBMCs.

Original data processing: Amplification with reference gene primers provided the estimates of nucleated cell counts. Clones were read by immunoSEQ multiplex PCR, and TCRdb kept only the in-frame ones, dropping some. V and J calls and clone size are those listed in that table; D and trimming were worked out from the DNA. The sample shows tens of thousands of clones, approximately 89% of them seen only once. The CDR3 totals 14 residues. From germline, CDR1 is SGHRS and CDR2 YFSETQ. Turning to this clone: An end of the junction does not agree with germline; a read error may underlie this.

The genes are TRBV5-1 and TRBJ1-4, with D tentatively TRBD1 (6 bases). Sequencing was carried out using peripheral blood. The receptor's source is an older man with active or convalescent COVID-19. The CDR3 nucleotides are TGCGCCAGCAGTTTGGGGGCCTCTGCCGGAAAACTGTTTTTT. This translates into CASSLGASAGKLFF.